This T cell receptor beta chain emerged from a study of T cell responses to AZD1222 COVID-19 vaccine. Profiled with immunoSEQ multiplex PCR; TCRdb holds only in-frame clones, not every one. The repertoire includes around 150,000 clones, about nine tenths of them detected once, and over 1.3% sits in the top ten. The CDR3 loop spans 14 amino acids. Trimming stripped 1 base from V and 7 bases from J, with 8 bases between. CDR1 and CDR2 (germline): SGHTA, FQGNSA. This sample comprised peripheral blood, obtained on day 0 of AZD1222 vaccination. The origin of this receptor is an adult in good health. This chain uses TRBV7-2 with TRBJ1-6; D gene uncertain. The CDR3 here is CASSLVAGNSPLHF. In nucleotides, the CDR3 is TGTGCCAGCAGCTTAGTGGCAGGCAATTCACCCCTCCACTTT.